This TCR beta chain was captured in a study of cytomegalovirus exposure and HLA in healthy donors. Germline CDR1 and CDR2: MNHNS and SASEGT. The CDR3 runs 13 residues. V was pared by 7 bases and J by 2 bases, with 5 bases of the junction left unmatched. The study ran its PCR with 60 Vbeta and 13 Jbeta primers. TCRdb keeps only in-frame clones here, not all; method: immunoSEQ multiplex PCR. The data contain 150,000 to 200,000 clones, approximately 77% of them seen just once; the ten biggest clones take up roughly 7.5%. Study-wide findings and caveats: Specificity of a few CMV-associated chains for CMV antigens was verified in vitro. TCR beta chain V- and J-gene trimming was linked, in a later analysis, to a missense variant in DCLRE1C. For cytomegalovirus status, the classifier reportedly gave diagnoses with high specificity and sensitivity.

This clone was detected only a few times. Its antigen is not known. The receptor was derived from a male donor in good health and CMV-seropositive. The material sequenced was PBMCs. The chain is built from TRBV6-1 and TRBJ2-7, with 7 bases lining up with TRBD1. CDR3 sequence: CASIGGVPYEQYF. CDR3 nucleotide sequence: TGTGCCAGCATAGGGGGCGTACCCTACGAGCAGTACTTC.